The 29 T cell receptor beta chains below were found in one sample sequenced in a study of cytomegalovirus exposure and HLA in healthy donors. The study ran its PCR with 60 Vbeta and 13 Jbeta primers. The assay was immunoSEQ multiplex PCR, and TCRdb's table has in-frame clones only and misses some. The repertoire holds about 130,000 clones, over 75% seen once, with approximately 6% in the top ten. The specimen sequenced was PBMCs. Every receptor here comes from a woman aged 40 to 49 in good health and CMV-seropositive.

CDR3 coding DNA: TGCGCCAGCAGCTTGAGGACAGGGGCGGGCAATGAGCAGTTCTTC. Amino acids: CASSLRTGAGNEQFF. The chain employs TRBV5-1 and TRBJ2-1, with 9 bases that match TRBD1. CDR1 is SGHRS and CDR2 is YFSETQ in the germline V gene. This CDR3 region has 15 residues. The V gene end was trimmed by 1 base and the J gene end by 6 bases; junction bases not matched to a gene: 5.

The rearrangement joins TRBV5-1 to TRBJ2-3, with D possibly matching TRBD1 (5 bases). Germline loops: CDR1 SGHRS, CDR2 YFSETQ. V dropped 0 bases and J dropped 5 bases, with 16 bases sitting between them. This CDR3 contains 16 residues. The CDR3 spells CASSLAGHKYQDTQYF. The CDR3 bases are TGCGCCAGCAGCTTGGCCGGACACAAGTACCAAGATACGCAGTATTTT.

The chain links TRBV7-9 to TRBJ2-2; unclear D gene. The CDR3 is 15 residues long. CDR1 and CDR2 from the germline V gene are SEHNR and FQNEAQ (reference sequence). V was cut by 2 bases and J by 0 bases, with 7 bases left in between. In nucleotides, the CDR3 is TGTGCCAGCAGCTTAATGGGCCCGAACACCGGGGAGCTGTTTTTT. It specifies CASSLMGPNTGELFF.

The chain joins TRBV19 to TRBJ2-2; D may be TRBD1 (5 bases). There are 17 residues in the CDR3. V lost 0 bases to trimming and J lost 5 bases, with 16 bases between them. Germline CDR1 LNHDA, CDR2 SQIVND (reference sequence). CDR3 amino acids: CASSIDRARPFTGELFF. CDR3 DNA sequence: TGTGCCAGTAGTATAGACAGGGCTCGGCCTTTTACCGGGGAGCTGTTTTTT.

V and J are TRBV5-4 and TRBJ1-6; D is unresolved. This CDR3 contains 14 residues. Trimming cost V 0 bases and J 6 bases, with 7 bases left between them. Germline-derived CDR1 and CDR2 are SGHNT and YYREEE (reference sequence). CDR3 loop: CASSLDQANSPLHF. Written as DNA, the CDR3 is TGTGCCAGCAGCTTGGACCAGGCTAATTCACCCCTCCACTTT.

The chain combines TRBV27 with TRBJ2-3; 7 bases agree with TRBD2. This CDR3 contains 15 residues. Germline values: CDR1 MNHEY, CDR2 SMNVEV (reference sequence). V lost 5 bases, J lost 2 bases, and 7 bases stayed unmatched. CDR3 nucleotide sequence: TGTGCCAGCAGTCCCCGGGACTACTTCACAGATACGCAGTATTTT. It encodes CASSPRDYFTDTQYF.

This sequence joins TRBV7-2 and TRBJ1-5; D gene unclear. Germline lookup yields CDR1 SGHTA and CDR2 FQGNSA. The CDR3 sequence is 14 residues long. Trimming shortened V by 0 bases and J by 3 bases, and 6 bases separated the two germline ends. Here the CDR3 DNA reads TGTGCCAGCAGCTTAGCCCAGTTCAATCAGCCCCAGCATTTT. It encodes CASSLAQFNQPQHF.

The chain combines TRBV7-2 with TRBJ2-7; 8 nucleotides line up with TRBD1. The V gene end was trimmed by 5 bases and the J gene end by 7 bases; junction bases not matched to a gene: 7. The CDR3 extends over 13 amino acids. Germline V gene sequence: CDR1 SGHTA, CDR2 FQGNSA. CDR3 sequence reads: CASSQDRVREQYF. CDR3 nucleotide sequence: TGTGCCAGCAGCCAGGACAGGGTTCGTGAGCAGTACTTC.

DNA of the CDR3: TGCAGCGTTGTAGGGACAGCGACACGTCAAGCTTTCTTT. It specifies CSVVGTATRQAFF. The chain combines TRBV29-1 with TRBJ1-1; 7 bases fit TRBD1. The CDR3 covers 13 residues. The V and J ends lost 4 bases and 9 bases, in that order; junction bases with no gene match: 11. Germline V gives CDR1 SQVTM, CDR2 ANQGSEA.

As regards this clone: A read error may account for a junction end that differs from germline. V is TRBV7-7 and J is TRBJ2-1, with D tentatively TRBD1 (5 bases). The CDR3 has 15 amino acids. Germline CDR1 and CDR2: SSHAT and FNYEAQ (reference sequence). CDR3 protein: CASSPGQSAYNEQFF. In DNA, the CDR3 is TGTGCTAGCAGCCCCGGACAAAGTGCCTACAATGAGCAGTTCTTC.

The chain is built from TRBV7-6 and TRBJ1-3, with 7 bases matching TRBD1. The CDR3 length is 17 residues. The V and J ends lost 7 bases and 1 base, in that order; junction bases with no gene match: 13. Germline lookup yields CDR1 SGHVS and CDR2 FNYEAQ. CDR3 amino acids: CASNSPIGTESGNTIYF. The CDR3 DNA follows: TGTGCCAGCAACTCTCCCATTGGGACAGAATCTGGAAACACCATATATTTT.

V gene TRBV29-1 combines with J gene TRBJ2-3; the match to TRBD2 covers 8 bases. V gave up 7 bases and J gave up 2 bases; unmatched junction bases: 11. This CDR3 has 15 residues. The germline V gene has CDR1 SQVTM and CDR2 ANQGSEA. The CDR3 spells CSAGGANTATDTQYF. CDR3 DNA: TGCAGCGCCGGGGGGGCTAACACAGCCACAGATACGCAGTATTTT.

V usage is TRBV28 and J usage is TRBJ1-5; weak D call: TRBD1 (6 bases). Trimming stripped 11 bases from V and 2 bases from J, with 16 bases between. The CDR3 length is 14 residues. CDR1 is MDHEN, CDR2 SYDVKM, per germline. CDR3 sequence reads: CACSQGYGNQPQHF. The DNA for the CDR3 is TGTGCCTGCTCACAGGGTTACGGCAATCAGCCCCAGCATTTT.

This sequence joins TRBV10-3 and TRBJ2-5, with D tentatively TRBD2 (6 bases). V lost 2 bases, J lost 2 bases, and 24 bases lay in between. This CDR3 comprises 19 residues. Germline CDR1 and CDR2: ENHRY and SYGVKD. CDR3 loop: CAISETETGLKNQQETQYF. CDR3 in DNA: TGTGCCATCAGTGAGACCGAGACGGGACTGAAAAACCAACAAGAGACCCAGTACTTC.

The chain has TRBV11-3 and TRBJ2-1; 11 bases line up with TRBD1. CDR3 size: 14 residues. CDR1 is SGHNT and CDR2 is YENEEA in the germline V gene. J lost 8 bases, V lost 3 bases, and 3 bases had no gene match. The CDR3 protein is CASSLGDRGYEQFF. CDR3 coding DNA: TGTGCCAGCAGCTTGGGGGACAGGGGGTATGAGCAGTTCTTC.

CDR3: CATSGRLAGGTDTQYF. In DNA, the CDR3 is TGTGCCACCAGCGGGAGACTAGCGGGAGGAACAGATACGCAGTATTTT. The rearrangement uses TRBV15 and TRBJ2-3; 13 bases are shared with TRBD2. This CDR3 is built from 16 residues. V gave up 5 bases and J gave up 3 bases; unmatched junction bases: 5. The germline gives CDR1 LNHNV, CDR2 YYDKDF (reference sequence).

The chain couples TRBV7-9 to TRBJ2-1, with TRBD2 matching 7 bases. The germline gives CDR1 SEHNR, CDR2 FQNEAQ (reference sequence). This CDR3 contains 13 residues. V lost 1 base to trimming and J lost 8 bases; unmatched junction nucleotides: 2. The CDR3 bases are TGTGCCAGCAGCTTAGGGCTAGCGGATGAGCAGTTCTTC. This codes for CASSLGLADEQFF.

The V gene is TRBV28, the J gene TRBJ2-1, with 7 nucleotides matching TRBD1. V shed 6 bases and J 4 bases; nucleotides not matched to a gene: 18. In germline, CDR1 is MDHEN, CDR2 SYDVKM. The CDR3 loop spans 18 amino acids. Here the CDR3 DNA reads TGTGCCAGCAGGACTCTCCGGGACAGCCGTACTAGGTACAATGAGCAGTTCTTC. This gives the protein CASRTLRDSRTRYNEQFF.

This clone was counted once. This chain joins TRBV19 and TRBJ2-1, with D perhaps matching TRBD2 (6 bases). CDR1 and CDR2 (germline): LNHDA, SQIVND (reference sequence). Trimming removed 5 bases from V and 5 bases from J, with 16 bases in between. This CDR3 contains 15 residues. The CDR3 protein is CASSPYTGSHNEQFF. CDR3 nucleotide sequence: TGTGCCAGTAGTCCGTATACCGGGAGCCACAATGAGCAGTTCTTC.

The chain combines TRBV7-2 with TRBJ2-1; TRBD2 matches 16 bases. In germline, CDR1 is SGHTA, CDR2 FQGNSA. The V and J ends lost 0 bases and 6 bases, in that order; junction bases with no gene match: 14. This CDR3 comprises 21 residues. Here the CDR3 reads CASSLAGLPGLAGGGANEQFF. CDR3 nucleotides: TGTGCCAGCAGCTTAGCGGGTCTTCCGGGACTAGCGGGAGGGGGTGCCAATGAGCAGTTCTTC.

CDR3 sequence: CASSDTLAGESGELFF. Here the CDR3 DNA reads TGTGCCAGCAGTGACACCCTAGCGGGAGAGAGCGGGGAGCTGTTTTTT. The V gene is TRBV6-4, the J gene TRBJ2-2; 10 nucleotides match TRBD2. CDR1 is MRHNA and CDR2 is SNTAGT in the germline V gene. V was pared by 2 bases and J by 7 bases, with 7 bases of the junction left unmatched. This CDR3 has 16 amino acids.

V and J are TRBV7-2 and TRBJ2-5; 13 bases align to TRBD2. The CDR3 has 15 residues. Looked up from germline, CDR1 is SGHTA and CDR2 is FQGNSA. V lost 5 bases to trimming and J lost 5 bases; unmatched junction nucleotides: 5. The CDR3 bases are TGTGCCAGCAGCCCCGGGACTAGCGGGACTGAGACCCAGTACTTC. Protein product: CASSPGTSGTETQYF.

The J gene is TRBJ1-1, the V gene TRBV27; 7 bases map to TRBD1. The CDR3 length is 17 residues. Germline V CDR1 and CDR2: MNHEY, SMNVEV (reference sequence). With V trimmed by 0 bases and J by 0 bases, 7 bases remained unmatched. The CDR3 nucleotides are TGTGCCAGCAGTTTATCTAGGACAGGCTTTATGAACACTGAAGCTTTCTTT. It yields the protein CASSLSRTGFMNTEAFF.

This clone has more than one count but fewer than ten. The chain employs TRBV5-1 and TRBJ1-6; TRBD1 might be the D (5 bases). V dropped 3 bases and J dropped 6 bases, with 7 bases sitting between them. The CDR3 has 13 amino acids. CDR1 SGHRS and CDR2 YFSETQ come from the germline V gene. CDR3 in amino acids: CASSSDSNSPLHF. The CDR3 bases are TGCGCCAGCAGCTCCGACAGTAATTCACCCCTCCACTTT.

This clone was detected once. In DNA, the CDR3 is TGTGCCAGCAGCTCACAGGGGCAAGAGACCCAGTACTTC. Residues: CASSSQGQETQYF. The rearrangement uses TRBV7-3 and TRBJ2-5; 7 positions agree with TRBD1. V gave up 4 bases and J gave up 2 bases; unmatched junction bases: 1. Germline V CDR1 and CDR2: SGHTA, FQGTGA. This CDR3 contains 13 residues. Full variable domain (remainder filled in from reference TRBV7-3 and TRBJ2-5): GAGVSQTPSNKVTEKGKYVELRCDPISGHTALYWYRQSLGQGPEFLIYFQGTGAADDSGLPNDRFFAVRPEGSVSTLKIQRTERGDSAVYLCASSSQGQETQYFGPGTRLLVL.

This chain joins TRBV6-1 and TRBJ2-5; D call uncertain. Germline V gene sequence: CDR1 MNHNS, CDR2 SASEGT. The CDR3 totals 11 residues. V was pared by 2 bases and J by 9 bases, with 7 bases between. The CDR3 loop is CASSEPSPQYF. CDR3 DNA: TGTGCCAGCAGTGAACCGTCCCCCCAGTACTTC.

This clone occurred a few times. This chain links TRBV5-4 with TRBJ1-1, with 10 bases identical to TRBD1. Germline CDR1 SGHNT, CDR2 YYREEE (reference sequence). The CDR3 contains 14 residues. After removal of 3 bases from V and 4 bases from J, the junction contained 3 bases not matched to a gene. This chain's CDR3 is CASSYRTGGTEAFF. DNA of the CDR3: TGTGCCAGCAGCTACCGGACAGGGGGCACTGAAGCTTTCTTT.

This clone appeared a few times. The chain recombines TRBV4-2 with TRBJ2-1; perhaps TRBD1 as D (6 bases). V was clipped by 2 bases and J by 2 bases, with 13 bases between them. CDR3 length equals 16 residues. Germline V gene sequence: CDR1 LGHNA, CDR2 YNFKEQ. CDR3 coding DNA: TGTGCCAGCAGCCAAATTTTGCAGGGGACCTACAATGAGCAGTTCTTC. This encodes CASSQILQGTYNEQFF.

V gene TRBV5-4 combines with J gene TRBJ2-1; 9 bases agree with TRBD2. Looked up from germline, CDR1 is SGHNT and CDR2 is YYREEE (reference sequence). The CDR3 consists of 14 residues. Trimming took 2 bases from V and 6 from J; bases not matched to a gene: 3. The CDR3 sequence is CASSLAGGVNEQFF. The CDR3 DNA is TGTGCCAGCAGCTTAGCGGGGGGTGTCAATGAGCAGTTCTTC.